One T cell receptor (beta chain) is described in this entry. This specimen belongs to a study of T cell responses to AZD1222 COVID-19 vaccine. Using immunoSEQ multiplex PCR, the repertoire was profiled, and TCRdb retains in-frame clones only, with some absent. The sample contains about 150,000 clones, over 80% of which appear only once. V gave up 3 bases and J gave up 8 bases, with 11 bases separating them. Per the germline V gene, CDR1 is KGHSH and CDR2 is LQKENI. The CDR3 consists of 13 residues. The sequenced sample was peripheral blood, obtained 28 days after the second AZD1222 dose. The V call is TRBV18, the J call TRBJ1-5; D unresolved. The origin of this receptor is an adult who received the AZD1222 COVID-19 vaccine. The CDR3: CASSPTLSEPQHF. The DNA for the CDR3 is TGTGCCAGCTCACCTACGCTCTCGGAGCCCCAGCATTTT. The entire variable domain, with the rest obtained from reference TRBV18 and TRBJ1-5, is as follows: NAGVMQNPRHLVRRRGQEARLRCSPMKGHSHVYWYRQLPEEGLKFMVYLQKENIIDESGMPKERFSAEFPKEGPSILRIQQVVRGDSAAYFCASSPTLSEPQHFGDGTRLSIL.